Listed here are 24 T cell receptor beta chains from one sample, sequenced in a study of cytomegalovirus exposure and HLA in healthy donors. This PCR relied on a set of 60 Vbeta primers and 13 Jbeta primers. Sequencing used immunoSEQ multiplex PCR; TCRdb keeps in-frame clones, though not all of them. The sample has about 130,000 clones, more than 80% seen once. Material for sequencing was PBMCs. The receptors were gathered from a woman in her twenties or thirties in good health and CMV-seropositive.

V gene TRBV27 combines with J gene TRBJ2-6; perhaps TRBD2 as D (5 bases). Trimming shortened V by 8 bases and J by 4 bases, and 6 bases separated the two germline ends. The CDR3 has 12 amino acids. The germline gives CDR1 MNHEY, CDR2 SMNVEV (reference sequence). CDR3 DNA: TGTGCCAGCCGGGGAGGGGCCAACGTCCTGACTTTC. The encoded protein is CASRGGANVLTF.

This chain joins TRBV10-3 and TRBJ1-4; TRBD1 is a possible D gene (6 bases). Per germline, CDR1 ENHRY and CDR2 SYGVKD. V lost 6 bases to trimming and J lost 7 bases, with 12 bases between them. The CDR3 is 13 residues long. The CDR3 loop reads CAISSEGGEKLFF. CDR3 nucleotide sequence: TGTGCCATCAGCTCAGAAGGGGGTGAAAAACTGTTTTTT.

This clone was counted once. The chain links TRBV6-1 to TRBJ1-5; TRBD1 matches at 9 bases. J was trimmed by 3 bases and V by 11 bases; bases with no gene match: 5. This CDR3 has 13 amino acids. Germline lookup yields CDR1 MNHNS and CDR2 SASEGT. The CDR3 sequence: CAGGTGSNQPQHF. In DNA form, the CDR3 reads TGTGCCGGGGGGACAGGGTCCAATCAGCCCCAGCATTTT.

The gene calls are TRBV5-4 and TRBJ2-5; 9 nucleotides match TRBD2. This CDR3 comprises 16 residues. The V gene's germline CDR1 is SGHNT and CDR2 YYREEE (reference sequence). V shed 2 bases, J shed 5 bases, and the junction held 10 bases outside the gene matches. CDR3 sequence: CASSFSPLAGRETQYF. CDR3 bases: TGTGCCAGCAGCTTTTCCCCGCTAGCGGGGAGGGAGACCCAGTACTTC. The full variable domain, its missing parts supplied by reference TRBV5-4 and TRBJ2-5, is ETGVTQSPTHLIKTRGQQVTLRCSSQSGHNTVSWYQQALGQGPQFIFQYYREEENGRGNFPPRFSGLQFPNYSSELNVNALELDDSALYLCASSFSPLAGRETQYFGPGTRLLVL.

Comment on this clone: One end of the junction fails to match germline, which may point to a read error. The chain couples TRBV28 to TRBJ1-6; 7 bases are a match to TRBD1. The germline CDR1 and CDR2 sequences are MDHEN and SYDVKM. The CDR3 covers 12 residues. In DNA form, the CDR3 reads TGTGCCAGCAGCTCCACTGGGACAGCGCGCTCTTGG. Translation: CASSSTGTARSW.

The genes are TRBV15 and TRBJ2-5; TRBD1 aligns across 8 bases. V shed 3 bases, J shed 11 bases, and the junction held 11 bases outside the gene matches. The CDR3 extends over 14 amino acids. Germline V CDR1 and CDR2: LNHNV, YYDKDF (reference sequence). Written as DNA, the CDR3 is TGTGCCACCAGCAGGGACAGGGCCCCCCAAGAGCAGTACTTC. Amino acid sequence: CATSRDRAPQEQYF.

This chain joins TRBV4-2 and TRBJ1-4; a possible D gene is TRBD1 (5 bases). CDR1 is LGHNA, CDR2 YNFKEQ, per germline. Trimming removed 0 bases at V and 5 bases at J, with 10 bases between. This CDR3 is 15 amino acids long. The CDR3 sequence: CASSQDDRLNEKLFF. The CDR3 DNA follows: TGTGCCAGCAGCCAAGACGACAGATTGAATGAAAAACTGTTTTTT.

V and J are TRBV7-2 and TRBJ1-5; D unresolved. V lost 4 bases, J lost 6 bases, and 10 bases lay in between. Germline CDR1 SGHTA, CDR2 FQGNSA. CDR3 length: 13 amino acids. CDR3 coding DNA: TGTGCCAGCAGCTCCGACAAGTCTCAGCCCCAGCATTTT. Its protein is CASSSDKSQPQHF.

This chain connects TRBV28 to TRBJ1-2; D may be TRBD1 (5 bases). V shed 5 bases and J shed 2 bases, with 21 bases lying between them. Germline CDR1 reads MDHEN; CDR2 reads SYDVKM. CDR3 size: 17 residues. The CDR3 here is CASSLEWAGGVNYGYTF. In nucleotides, the CDR3 is TGTGCCAGCAGTCTGGAATGGGCCGGGGGGGTGAACTATGGCTACACCTTC.

The chain employs TRBV5-1 and TRBJ2-1; 13 positions match TRBD2. From germline, CDR1 is SGHRS and CDR2 YFSETQ. The V and J ends lost 5 bases and 3 bases, in that order; junction bases with no gene match: 8. The CDR3 contains 17 residues. The CDR3 here is CASSLGLAGALYNEQFF. The DNA for the CDR3 is TGCGCCAGCAGTCTCGGACTAGCGGGAGCACTCTACAATGAGCAGTTCTTC.

The chain is built from TRBV10-3 and TRBJ2-2; the match to TRBD2 covers 9 bases. V shed 5 bases, J shed 5 bases, and the junction held 15 bases outside the gene matches. This CDR3 has 18 amino acids. Germline CDR1 is ENHRY and CDR2 is SYGVKD. The CDR3 reads CAISSPWASGKGTGELFF. In nucleotides, the CDR3 is TGTGCCATCAGTTCTCCCTGGGCTAGCGGGAAGGGTACCGGGGAGCTGTTTTTT.

The chain uses TRBV9 and TRBJ2-7, with 9 bases that match TRBD1. CDR1 SGDLS and CDR2 YYNGEE come from the germline V gene. The CDR3 extends over 16 amino acids. The ends lost 4 bases at V and 5 bases at J; junction bases unmatched: 13. The CDR3 DNA follows: TGTGCCAGCAGCTTATCGTCCGGGACAGGGAGCAACGAGCAGTACTTC. Its protein is CASSLSSGTGSNEQYF.

The genes are TRBV28 and TRBJ1-4; tentative D call: TRBD1 (5 bases). Per the germline V gene, CDR1 is MDHEN and CDR2 is SYDVKM. V was trimmed by 1 base and J by 2 bases, leaving 8 bases between them. CDR3 length equals 15 residues. CDR3 region: CASSLLGRTNEKLFF. In nucleotides, the CDR3 is TGTGCCAGCAGTTTATTGGGGCGGACTAATGAAAAACTGTTTTTT. Looking up the rest from reference TRBV28 and TRBJ1-4 gives the full variable domain: DVKVTQSSRYLVKRTGEKVFLECVQDMDHENMFWYRQDPGLGLRLIYFSYDVKMKEKGDIPEGYSVSREKKERFSLILESASTNQTSMYLCASSLLGRTNEKLFFGSGTQLSVL.

The CDR3 DNA follows: TGTGCCAGCAGCATAGGGACTAGCCCCGGGGAGCTGTTTTTT. This gives the protein CASSIGTSPGELFF. V usage is TRBV7-3 and J usage is TRBJ2-2; 9 nucleotides align to TRBD2. The J segment lost 6 bases and the V segment lost 5 bases, leaving 4 bases of the junction unmatched. This CDR3 is built from 14 residues. Germline CDR1 is SGHTA and CDR2 is FQGTGA.

The chain uses TRBV5-5 and TRBJ1-2; D perhaps matches TRBD1 (5 bases). The CDR3 consists of 11 residues. V lost 4 bases, J lost 14 bases, and 15 bases lay in between. Germline-derived CDR1 and CDR2 are SGHKS and YYEKEE (reference sequence). For the CDR3, the DNA is TGTGCCAGCAGCCCCTACACAGGTTGGACCTTC. It is translated as CASSPYTGWTF. Complete variable domain (other parts from reference TRBV5-5 and TRBJ1-2): DAGVTQSPTHLIKTRGQQVTLRCSPISGHKSVSWYQQVLGQGPQFIFQYYEKEERGRGNFPDRFSARQFPNYSSELNVNALLLGDSALYLCASSPYTGWTFGSGTRLTVV.

J is TRBJ2-1 and V is TRBV27, with 11 positions matching TRBD2. Trimming took 7 bases from V and 5 from J; bases not matched to a gene: 10. The CDR3 has 16 amino acids. Germline assignment: CDR1 MNHEY and CDR2 SMNVEV (reference sequence). CDR3 in amino acids: CASNLQTSGADNEQFF. CDR3 in DNA: TGTGCCAGCAATCTCCAGACTAGCGGGGCCGACAATGAGCAGTTCTTC.

This clone was picked up a small number of times. The V gene is TRBV28, the J gene TRBJ1-5; TRBD1 matches 7 bases. The CDR3 loop spans 15 amino acids. Germline V gives CDR1 MDHEN, CDR2 SYDVKM. V lost 2 bases to trimming and J lost 3 bases; unmatched junction nucleotides: 4. The CDR3 DNA reads as TGTGCCAGCAGTTTACCTGGGACAGTCAATCAGCCCCAGCATTTT. Protein sequence: CASSLPGTVNQPQHF.

This chain connects TRBV11-3 to TRBJ2-5, with D perhaps matching TRBD2 (6 bases). The V end lost 1 base, the J end lost 5 bases, and 11 bases lay between the germline ends. The germline V gene encodes CDR1 SGHNT and CDR2 YENEEA. This CDR3 has 14 amino acids. CDR3 DNA: TGTGCCAGCAGCTTAGCGGGAGAGTACGAGACCCAGTACTTC. Translating it yields CASSLAGEYETQYF. The full variable domain, completed using reference TRBV11-3 and TRBJ2-5, is EAGVVQSPRYKIIEKKQPVAFWCNPISGHNTLYWYLQNLGQGPELLIRYENEEAVDDSQLPKDRFSAERLKGVDSTLKIQPAELGDSAVYLCASSLAGEYETQYFGPGTRLLVL.

The V and J genes are TRBV28 and TRBJ1-5, with D uncertain. CDR3 length: 11 amino acids. Trimming stripped 6 bases from V and 3 bases from J, with 3 bases between. Germline values: CDR1 MDHEN, CDR2 SYDVKM. CDR3 amino acids: CASSFNQPQHF. The CDR3 DNA reads TGTGCCAGCAGCTTCAATCAGCCCCAGCATTTT.

This clone has only one observation. The chain joins TRBV7-5 to TRBJ2-2; the table's TRBD2 call for D was not verified on the DNA. TRBV7-5 is a documented pseudogene. This CDR3 has 15 amino acids. CDR3 nucleotides: TGTGCCAGAAGCCCATCCTCACTAGCGGCCGGGGAGCTGTTTTTT. The encoded protein is CARSPSSLAAGELFF.

The V call is TRBV27, the J call TRBJ2-1, with unresolved D. Deletions cut 5 bases from V and 4 bases from J, with 9 bases between. Germline V gives CDR1 MNHEY, CDR2 SMNVEV (reference sequence). CDR3 length: 13 amino acids. This chain's CDR3 is CASSVTGYNEQFF. In DNA, the CDR3 is TGTGCCAGCAGTGTGACTGGTTACAATGAGCAGTTCTTC.

The chain joins TRBV2 to TRBJ2-2; the D is unclear. The CDR3 is made up of 16 amino acids. V lost 7 bases to trimming and J lost 0 bases, with 15 bases between them. From germline, CDR1 is SNHLY and CDR2 FYNNEI. CDR3 loop: CASNRDTTTNTGELFF. DNA of the CDR3: TGTGCCAGCAATCGTGACACCACCACGAACACCGGGGAGCTGTTTTTT.

The genes are TRBV28 and TRBJ2-3; D may be TRBD2 (7 bases). Trimming left V 6 bases short and J 2 bases short, with 21 bases between. Germline loops: CDR1 MDHEN, CDR2 SYDVKM. The CDR3 spans 17 residues. This chain's CDR3 is CASSPNRGGGPTDTQYF. CDR3 sequence (DNA): TGTGCCAGCAGCCCAAATAGGGGGGGAGGACCCACAGATACGCAGTATTTT. The full variable domain, rest sourced from reference TRBV28 and TRBJ2-3, is DVKVTQSSRYLVKRTGEKVFLECVQDMDHENMFWYRQDPGLGLRLIYFSYDVKMKEKGDIPEGYSVSREKKERFSLILESASTNQTSMYLCASSPNRGGGPTDTQYFGPGTRLTVL.

This clone occurred once. V and J are TRBV4-2 and TRBJ2-3; weak D call: TRBD1 (5 bases). V lost 0 bases to trimming and J lost 2 bases, with 12 bases between them. The CDR3 spans 16 residues. Germline loops: CDR1 LGHNA, CDR2 YNFKEQ. The CDR3 DNA reads TGTGCCAGCAGCCAAGAAACAGGTCTGGTCACAGATACGCAGTATTTT. This codes for CASSQETGLVTDTQYF.